This is a list of T cell receptor beta chains from one sample in a study of CD8 T cells in ankylosing spondylitis. TCRdb re-called the 5' RACE reads through MiXCR, storing one row per CDR3 protein. The repertoire holds roughly 230,000 distinct CDR3 sequences, with about 20% as singletons. Material: blood, either unsorted or a sorted T cell fraction (not recorded which). The receptors stem from a male donor with ankylosing spondylitis or in good health (not recorded which). Both conserved end residues are part of each CDR3. A D gene is named only where the DNA matches it firmly. A clone size is listed for some rows: how often the clone was seen (once, few, many), or a class if it is expanded.

>NA|TRBD1|TRBV4-1|TRBJ2-3
TGCGCCAGCAGCCATGCCGGGACAGCAACAGATACGCAGTATTTT
CASSHAGTATDTQYF
>NA|TRBD2|TRBV20-1|TRBJ2-7
TGCAGTGCTAGAGGAGGACTAGCGGGGCTCTCCTACGAGCAGTACTTC
CSARGGLAGLSYEQYF
>many|NA|TRBV27|TRBJ2-7
TGTGCCAGCAGTTTGGGGGACGAGCAGTACTTC
CASSLGDEQYF
>NA|NA|TRBV5-1|TRBJ2-7
TGCGCCAGCAGCCAGGGGCCCAGGGGCCTCGCCTACGAGCAGTACTTC
CASSQGPRGLAYEQYF
>NA|NA|TRBV11-1|TRBJ2-1
TGTGCCAGCAGCGCCCGGGACGTAGACTACAATGAGCAGTTCTTC
CASSARDVDYNEQFF
>many|NA|TRBV29-1|TRBJ2-1
TGCAGCGTTGAAGTAGTCCTGAGCTCCTACAATGAGCAGTTCTTC
CSVEVVLSSYNEQFF
>few|NA|TRBV9|TRBJ1-2
TGTGCCAGCAGCGCGACACCTAACTATGGCTACACCTTC
CASSATPNYGYTF
>many|NA|TRBV7-6|TRBJ2-1
TGTGCCAGCAGCTCCTCCCTGGGTGAGCAGTTCTTC
CASSSSLGEQFF
>few|NA|TRBV29-1|TRBJ2-4
TGCAGCGTTATTCAGGTAGCCAAAAACATTCAGTACTTC
CSVIQVAKNIQYF
>NA|TRBD2|TRBV4-1|TRBJ2-1
TGCGCCAGCAGCCACCCCAGGACTAGCGGGACCGCGAGCTCCTACAATGAGCAGTTCTTC
CASSHPRTSGTASSYNEQFF
>NA|NA|TRBV27|TRBJ1-5
TGTGCCAGCAGTACCCGTGGGGGCAATCAGCCCCAGCATTTT
CASSTRGGNQPQHF
>few|TRBD2|TRBV28|TRBJ2-7
TGTGCCAGCAGTTCCTTAGCGGGAGATGGGGCCTACGAGCAGTACTTC
CASSSLAGDGAYEQYF
>NA|TRBD2|TRBV12-3/TRBV12-4|TRBJ2-3
TGTGCCAGCAGTCCCCAGCTAGCGGGAGGGTTGGATACGCAGTATTTT
CASSPQLAGGLDTQYF
>NA|TRBD1|TRBV10-3|TRBJ2-3
TGTGCCATCAAAGACAGGGGATCAGATACGCAGTATTTT
CAIKDRGSDTQYF
>many|NA|TRBV15|TRBJ2-3
TGTGCCACCAGCCCGAGTCGGGGGAACACAGATACGCAGTATTTT
CATSPSRGNTDTQYF
>NA|TRBD1|TRBV4-3|TRBJ2-1
TGCGCCAGCAGCCAATTCAGGGGGCCAAATGAGCAGTTCTTC
CASSQFRGPNEQFF
>NA|NA|TRBV7-9|TRBJ2-5
TGTGCCAGCAGCCTGGGGACCGGCATGTACTTC
CASSLGTGMYF
>NA|TRBD2|TRBV6-5|TRBJ2-7
TGTGCCAGCTCCCGGGAGGGTTACGAGCAGTACTTC
CASSREGYEQYF
>few|NA|TRBV5-8|TRBJ2-3
TGTGCCAGCAGCTTGGGTGGGGTAAACCCCACAGATACGCAGTATTTT
CASSLGGVNPTDTQYF
>NA|TRBD2|TRBV29-1|TRBJ2-7
TGCAGCGTTGTATCGCTAGCGGGAGGTACACCGGAGCAGTACTTC
CSVVSLAGGTPEQYF
>few|TRBD1|TRBV5-1|TRBJ2-5
TGCGCCAGCAGCTTGGCCATCCTCCGGGACAGGGACCAAGAGACCCAGTACTTC
CASSLAILRDRDQETQYF
>NA|NA|TRBV5-1|TRBJ2-5
TGCGCCAGCAGCAAAAGACAGTTTTCAACACCACTTGAGGCACCCCAAGAGACCCAGTACTTC
CASSKRQFSTPLEAPQETQYF